This section outlines one T cell receptor beta chain sequence together with its context. Antigen specificity is unknown. Germline is not matched at one junction end, which may reflect a read error. TCR beta libraries were built from RNA through three nested multiplex PCR rounds using modified ARM-PCR. Input was 0.4 to 0.55 ug total RNA, reverse-transcribed with a C-beta primer. TCRdb re-called the multiplex PCR reads with MiXCR, one entry per CDR3 protein. This table holds more than 10,000 distinct CDR3 sequences, 66% found once. This sample stems from a study of tumor-infiltrating lymphocytes in glioblastoma multiforme. Regarding the study as a whole: The TCR and somatic mutation analysis included just one glioblastoma patient. Detected clone frequencies may not reflect cell counts, being RNA-based. The T cells in this sample were not sorted into functional subsets.

The source is a male donor with glioblastoma. The sequenced sample was brain tumor tissue.

The CDR3 protein is CVSSPSSWSAKNEQFF. CDR3 DNA: TGTGTCAGCAGCCCGTCTAGCTGGAGCGCAAAGAATGAGCAGTTCTTC. The chain recombines TRBV7-9 with TRBJ2-1; tentatively, D is TRBD2 (5 bases). Germline CDR1 reads SEHNR; CDR2 reads FQNEAQ (reference sequence). This CDR3 contains 16 residues.